This T cell receptor (beta chain) came from a study of T cells after yellow fever vaccination. Turning to the study itself: Preparation of the low-cell-number fractions used SMART-Seq v4 Ultra Low Input. Study-wide results and caveats: Post-booster repertoires contained most primary-vaccination clones again (about 95% CD4, around 89% CD8).

This clonotype was recorded many times. Antigen unknown. By 5'RACE template switching, TCR cDNA was produced, with a universal primer site and UMIs added in the process. A single record per CDR3 protein comes from TCRdb applying MiXCR to the 5' RACE reads. The sample has about 250,000 distinct CDR3 sequences, 3.6% seen once. The CDR3 runs to 13 residues. Trimming removed 6 bases from V and 2 bases from J, with 11 bases in between. Germline assignment: CDR1 SGHRS and CDR2 YFSETQ. This sequence originates from a man younger than 35 who received the YFV17D yellow fever vaccine. Sequences were derived from PBMCs, sampled 15 days after the yellow fever booster vaccination. The chain carries TRBV5-1 and TRBJ2-5; the D call may be TRBD1 or TRBD2 (5 bases each). Written as DNA, the CDR3 is TGCGCCAGCACCCAAGGGGAGCAAGAGACCCAGTACTTC. Its protein is CASTQGEQETQYF.